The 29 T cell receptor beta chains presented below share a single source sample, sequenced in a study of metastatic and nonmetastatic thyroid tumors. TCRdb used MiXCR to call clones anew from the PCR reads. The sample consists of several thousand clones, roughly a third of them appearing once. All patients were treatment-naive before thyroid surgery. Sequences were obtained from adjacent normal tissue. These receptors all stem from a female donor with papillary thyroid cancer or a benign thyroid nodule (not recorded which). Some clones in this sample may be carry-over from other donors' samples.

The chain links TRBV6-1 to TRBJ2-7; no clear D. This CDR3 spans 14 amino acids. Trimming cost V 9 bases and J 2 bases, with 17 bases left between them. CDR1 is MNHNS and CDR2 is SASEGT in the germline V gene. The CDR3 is CARRSWQSPYEQYF. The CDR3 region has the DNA TGTGCCAGAAGATCCTGGCAGTCTCCCTACGAGCAGTACTTC.

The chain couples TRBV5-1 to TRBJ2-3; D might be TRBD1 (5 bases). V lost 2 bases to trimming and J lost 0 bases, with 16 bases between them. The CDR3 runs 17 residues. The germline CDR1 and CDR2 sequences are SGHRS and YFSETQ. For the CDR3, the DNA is TGCGCCAGCAGCTTAGGGGAACTCCTTACTAGCACAGATACGCAGTATTTT. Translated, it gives CASSLGELLTSTDTQYF.

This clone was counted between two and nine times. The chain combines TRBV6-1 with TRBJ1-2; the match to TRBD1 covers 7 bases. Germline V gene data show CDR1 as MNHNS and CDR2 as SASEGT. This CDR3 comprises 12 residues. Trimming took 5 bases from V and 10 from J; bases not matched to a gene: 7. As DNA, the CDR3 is TGTGCCAGCAGTTTACAGGGGACTCACTACACCTTC. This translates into CASSLQGTHYTF.

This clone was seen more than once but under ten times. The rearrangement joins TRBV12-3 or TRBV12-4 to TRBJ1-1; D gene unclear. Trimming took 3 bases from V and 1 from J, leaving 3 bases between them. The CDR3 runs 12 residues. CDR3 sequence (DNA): TGTGCCAGCAGTTTCTCGAACACTGAAGCTTTCTTT. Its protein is CASSFSNTEAFF.

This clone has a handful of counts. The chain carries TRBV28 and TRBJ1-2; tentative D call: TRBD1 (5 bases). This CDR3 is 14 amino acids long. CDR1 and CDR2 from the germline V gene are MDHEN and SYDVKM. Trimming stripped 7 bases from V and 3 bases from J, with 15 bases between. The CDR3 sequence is CASTLGGADYGYTF. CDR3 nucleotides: TGTGCCAGCACCTTAGGTGGGGCTGACTATGGCTACACCTTC.

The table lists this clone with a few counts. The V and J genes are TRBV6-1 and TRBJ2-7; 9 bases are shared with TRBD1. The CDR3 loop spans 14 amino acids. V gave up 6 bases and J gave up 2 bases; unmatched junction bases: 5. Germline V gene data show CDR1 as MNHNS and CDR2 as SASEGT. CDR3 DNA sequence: TGTGCCAGCAGCCCTCGGGACAGGGCCTACGAGCAGTACTTC. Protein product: CASSPRDRAYEQYF.

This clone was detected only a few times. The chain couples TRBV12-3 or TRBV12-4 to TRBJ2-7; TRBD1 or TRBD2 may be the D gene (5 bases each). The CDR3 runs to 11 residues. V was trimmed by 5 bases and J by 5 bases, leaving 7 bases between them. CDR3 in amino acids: CASSGTHEQYF. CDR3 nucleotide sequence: TGTGCCAGCAGTGGGACGCACGAGCAGTACTTC.

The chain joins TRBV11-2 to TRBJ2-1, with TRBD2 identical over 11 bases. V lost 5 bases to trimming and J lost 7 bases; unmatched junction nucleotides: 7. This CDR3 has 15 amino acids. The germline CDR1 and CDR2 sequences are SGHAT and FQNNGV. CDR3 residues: CASSQSGTSGNEQFF. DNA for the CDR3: TGTGCCAGCAGCCAATCCGGGACTAGCGGAAATGAGCAGTTCTTC.

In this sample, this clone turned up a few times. The CDR3, as DNA: TGTGCCAGCAGCTTTCGAGCTCCGAGCTCCTACAATGAGCAGTTCTTC. Residues: CASSFRAPSSYNEQFF. The chain employs TRBV11-2 and TRBJ2-1; no reliable D call. V lost 3 bases and J lost 0, with 12 bases in between. The CDR3 spans 16 residues. Germline V gene sequence: CDR1 SGHAT, CDR2 FQNNGV.

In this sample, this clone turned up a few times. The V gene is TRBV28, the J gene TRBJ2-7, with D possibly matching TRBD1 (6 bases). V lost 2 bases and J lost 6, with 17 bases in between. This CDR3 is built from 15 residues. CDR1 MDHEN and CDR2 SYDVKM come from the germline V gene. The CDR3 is CASSLRAAGASEQYF. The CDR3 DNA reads TGTGCCAGCAGTTTAAGGGCGGCAGGGGCCTCCGAGCAGTACTTC.

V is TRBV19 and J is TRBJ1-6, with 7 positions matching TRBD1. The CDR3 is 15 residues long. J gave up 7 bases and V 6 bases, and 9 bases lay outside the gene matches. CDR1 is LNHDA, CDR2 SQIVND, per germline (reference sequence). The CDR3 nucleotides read TGTGCCAGTAGAGTAGTAGGGACAGAGAATTCACCCCTCCACTTT. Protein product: CASRVVGTENSPLHF. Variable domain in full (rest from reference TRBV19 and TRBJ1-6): DGGITQSPKYLFRKEGQNVTLSCEQNLNHDAMYWYRQDPGQGLRLIYYSQIVNDFQKGDIAEGYSVSREKKESFPLTVTSAQKNPTAFYLCASRVVGTENSPLHFGNGTRLTVT.

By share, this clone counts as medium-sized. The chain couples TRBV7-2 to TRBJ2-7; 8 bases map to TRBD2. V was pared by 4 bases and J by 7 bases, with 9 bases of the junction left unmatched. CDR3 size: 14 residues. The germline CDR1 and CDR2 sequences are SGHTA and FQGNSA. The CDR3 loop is CASSSTGTSNEQYF. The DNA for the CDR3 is TGTGCCAGCAGCTCCACCGGGACTAGTAATGAGCAGTACTTC.

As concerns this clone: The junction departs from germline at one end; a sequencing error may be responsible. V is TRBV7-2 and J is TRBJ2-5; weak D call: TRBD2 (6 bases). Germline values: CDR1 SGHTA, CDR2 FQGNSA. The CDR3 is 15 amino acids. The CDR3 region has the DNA TGTGCCAGCATCTTAGCCAGTAGCGGTCCAGATACCCAGTACTTC. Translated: CASILASSGPDTQYF. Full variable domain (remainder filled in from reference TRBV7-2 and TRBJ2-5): GAGVSQSPSNKVTEKGKDVELRCDPISGHTALYWYRQSLGQGLEFLIYFQGNSAPDKSGLPSDRFSAERTGGSVSTLTIQRTQQEDSAVYLCASILASSGPDTQYFGPGTRLLVL.

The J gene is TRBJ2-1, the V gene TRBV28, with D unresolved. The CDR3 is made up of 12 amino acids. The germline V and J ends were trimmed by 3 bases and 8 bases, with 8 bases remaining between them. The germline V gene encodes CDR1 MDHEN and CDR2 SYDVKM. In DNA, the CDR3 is TGTGCCAGCAGTTTTCAGACCCATGAGCAGTTCTTC. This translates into CASSFQTHEQFF.

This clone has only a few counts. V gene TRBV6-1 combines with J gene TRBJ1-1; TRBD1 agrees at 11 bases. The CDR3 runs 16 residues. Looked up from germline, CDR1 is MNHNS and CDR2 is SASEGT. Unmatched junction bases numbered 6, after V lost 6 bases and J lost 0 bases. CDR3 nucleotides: TGTGCCAGCAGCTTCTGGGACAGGGGGATGAACACTGAAGCTTTCTTT. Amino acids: CASSFWDRGMNTEAFF.

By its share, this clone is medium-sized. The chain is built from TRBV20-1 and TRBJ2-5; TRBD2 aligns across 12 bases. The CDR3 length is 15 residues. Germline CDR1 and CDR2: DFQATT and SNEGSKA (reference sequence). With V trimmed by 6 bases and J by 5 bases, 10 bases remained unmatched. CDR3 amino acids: CSAGPLAGGWETQYF. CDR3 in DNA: TGCAGTGCCGGCCCACTAGCGGGAGGATGGGAGACCCAGTACTTC.

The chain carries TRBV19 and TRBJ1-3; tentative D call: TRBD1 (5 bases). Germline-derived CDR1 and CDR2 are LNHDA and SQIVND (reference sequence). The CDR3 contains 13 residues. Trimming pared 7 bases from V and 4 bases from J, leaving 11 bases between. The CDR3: CASNKGQGNTIYF. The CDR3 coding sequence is TGTGCCAGTAATAAGGGGCAAGGAAACACCATATATTTT. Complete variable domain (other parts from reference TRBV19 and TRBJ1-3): DGGITQSPKYLFRKEGQNVTLSCEQNLNHDAMYWYRQDPGQGLRLIYYSQIVNDFQKGDIAEGYSVSREKKESFPLTVTSAQKNPTAFYLCASNKGQGNTIYFGEGSWLTVV.

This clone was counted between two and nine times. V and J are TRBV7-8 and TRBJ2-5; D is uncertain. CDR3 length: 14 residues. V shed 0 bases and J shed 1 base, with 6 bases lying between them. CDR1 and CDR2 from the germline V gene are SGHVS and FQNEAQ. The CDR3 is CASSLAGFQETQYF. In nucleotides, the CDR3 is TGTGCCAGCAGCTTAGCAGGATTCCAAGAGACCCAGTACTTC.

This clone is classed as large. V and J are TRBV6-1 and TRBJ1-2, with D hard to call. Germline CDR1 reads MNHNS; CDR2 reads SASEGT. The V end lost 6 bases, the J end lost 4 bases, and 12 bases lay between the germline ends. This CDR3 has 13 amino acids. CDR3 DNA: TGTGCCAGCAGCCGGGCTTTACTCTATGGCTACACCTTC. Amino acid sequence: CASSRALLYGYTF.

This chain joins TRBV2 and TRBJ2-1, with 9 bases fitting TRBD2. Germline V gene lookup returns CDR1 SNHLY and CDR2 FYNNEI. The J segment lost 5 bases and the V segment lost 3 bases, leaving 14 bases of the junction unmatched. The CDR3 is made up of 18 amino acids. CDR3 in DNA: TGTGCCAGCAGTGACGGATCTAGCGGCCGCGGGAGGGACAATGAGCAGTTCTTC. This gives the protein CASSDGSSGRGRDNEQFF.

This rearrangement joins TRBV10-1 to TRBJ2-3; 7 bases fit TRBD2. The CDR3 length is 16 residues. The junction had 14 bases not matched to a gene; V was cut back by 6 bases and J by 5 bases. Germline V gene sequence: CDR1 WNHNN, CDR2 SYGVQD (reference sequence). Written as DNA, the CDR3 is TGCGCCAGCAGCGAGCGGGCCAGCGGGGTTGGAGATACGCAGTATTTT. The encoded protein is CASSERASGVGDTQYF.

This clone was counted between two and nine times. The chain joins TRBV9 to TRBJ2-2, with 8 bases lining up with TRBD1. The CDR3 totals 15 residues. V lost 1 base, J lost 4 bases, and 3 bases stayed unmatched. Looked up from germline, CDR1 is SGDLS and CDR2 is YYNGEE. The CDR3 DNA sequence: TGTGCCAGCAGCGTATGGCAGGGGGCCACCGGGGAGCTGTTTTTT. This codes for CASSVWQGATGELFF.

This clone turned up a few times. The CDR3 here is CASSTGGEKLFF. CDR3 coding DNA: TGTGCCAGCTCGACGGGGGGTGAAAAACTGTTTTTT. The rearrangement uses TRBV6-1 and TRBJ1-4, with a tentative D call TRBD1 (5 bases). Germline V CDR1 and CDR2: MNHNS, SASEGT. CDR3 length: 12 residues. The V and J ends lost 8 bases and 7 bases respectively, with 11 bases between them.

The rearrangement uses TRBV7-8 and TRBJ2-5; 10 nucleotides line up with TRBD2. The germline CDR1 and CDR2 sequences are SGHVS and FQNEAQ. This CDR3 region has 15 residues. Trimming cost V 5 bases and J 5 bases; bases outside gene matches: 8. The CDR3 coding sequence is TGTGCCAGCAGCATTATAGCGGGGGGCGGGGAGACCCAGTACTTC. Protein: CASSIIAGGGETQYF.

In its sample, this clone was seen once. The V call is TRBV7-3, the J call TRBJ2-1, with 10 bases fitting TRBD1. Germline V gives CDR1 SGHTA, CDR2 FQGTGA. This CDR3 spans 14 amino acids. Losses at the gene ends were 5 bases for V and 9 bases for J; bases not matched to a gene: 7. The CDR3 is CASSPGTGVSEQFF. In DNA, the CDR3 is TGTGCCAGCAGCCCAGGGACAGGGGTTAGTGAGCAGTTCTTC.

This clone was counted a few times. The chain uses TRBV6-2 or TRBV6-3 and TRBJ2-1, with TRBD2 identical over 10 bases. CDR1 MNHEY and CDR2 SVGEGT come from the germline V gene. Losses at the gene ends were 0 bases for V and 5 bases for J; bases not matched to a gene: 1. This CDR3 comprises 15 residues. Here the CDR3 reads CASSYSSGRDNEQFF. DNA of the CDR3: TGTGCCAGCAGTTACTCAAGCGGGAGGGACAATGAGCAGTTCTTC.

The CDR3 sequence: CASSLTSGEDTQYF. CDR3 nucleotides: TGTGCCAGCAGCTTGACTAGCGGGGAAGATACGCAGTATTTT. The rearrangement links TRBV11-3 to TRBJ2-3; 11 bases agree with TRBD2. The germline V gene has CDR1 SGHNT and CDR2 YENEEA. CDR3 length equals 14 residues. V shed 3 bases and J 5 bases; nucleotides not matched to a gene: 1.

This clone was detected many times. The CDR3 DNA sequence: TGTGCCAGCACAACCCTTCTGTTCGGGCAAACTGAAGCTTTCTTT. Protein: CASTTLLFGQTEAFF. The chain links TRBV11-3 to TRBJ1-1; no clear D. Trimming shortened V by 7 bases and J by 5 bases, and 20 bases separated the two germline ends. Germline V gene sequence: CDR1 SGHNT, CDR2 YENEEA. The CDR3 spans 15 residues.

The CDR3, as DNA: TGTGCCAGCAGCTTAGCCGGGACAGGGGGTTCACCCCTCCACTTT. Its translation: CASSLAGTGGSPLHF. The chain recombines TRBV11-2 with TRBJ1-6; 11 bases align to TRBD1. The CDR3 runs to 15 residues. Looked up from germline, CDR1 is SGHAT and CDR2 is FQNNGV. Trimming took 1 base from V and 9 from J; bases not matched to a gene: 2.